Listed here are 23 T cell receptor beta chains from one sample, sequenced in a study of T cells in localized non-small cell lung cancer. Produced via immunoSEQ multiplex PCR; TCRdb's table is partial and in-frame only. The table records 90,000 to 95,000 clones, approximately 91% of them present only once. The source material was PBMCs, sampled before any cancer treatment. The receptors stem from a woman between 40 and 69 years old with stage II squamous cell lung carcinoma.

The V call is TRBV5-1, the J call TRBJ2-6; D is unclear. Germline lookup yields CDR1 SGHRS and CDR2 YFSETQ. With 0 bases removed from V and 0 bases from J, the gap between germline ends came to 4 bases. The CDR3 is made up of 15 amino acids. Here the CDR3 reads CASSLGVSGANVLTF. CDR3 coding DNA: TGCGCCAGCAGCTTGGGTGTCTCTGGGGCCAACGTCCTGACTTTC. Full variable domain (missing parts from reference TRBV5-1 and TRBJ2-6): KAGVTQTPRYLIKTRGQQVTLSCSPISGHRSVSWYQQTPGQGLQFLFEYFSETQRNKGNFPGRFSGRQFSNSRSEMNVSTLELGDSALYLCASSLGVSGANVLTFGAGSRLTVL.

This clone has just one count. The chain couples TRBV2 to TRBJ2-3; 10 bases fit TRBD2. Germline CDR1 SNHLY, CDR2 FYNNEI. This CDR3 comprises 15 residues. V lost 2 bases to trimming and J lost 4 bases; unmatched junction nucleotides: 3. CDR3 in DNA: TGTGCCAGCAGTGAACTAGCGGGAGACCCAGATACGCAGTATTTT. This sequence encodes CASSELAGDPDTQYF.

The chain couples TRBV6-1 to TRBJ1-6, with 11 bases fitting TRBD1. In germline, CDR1 is MNHNS, CDR2 SASEGT. This CDR3 has 13 residues. CDR3 sequence reads: CASGDRGNSPLHF. CDR3 in DNA: TGTGCTAGCGGGGACAGGGGGAATTCACCCCTCCACTTT.

The chain employs TRBV30 and TRBJ1-4; the D gene is possibly TRBD1 (6 bases). Trimming stripped 5 bases from V and 3 bases from J, with 10 bases between. Germline V gene data show CDR1 as GTSNPN and CDR2 as SVGIG (reference sequence). CDR3 size: 13 residues. Here the CDR3 reads CAWGGPANEKLFF. DNA for the CDR3: TGTGCCTGGGGGGGGCCGGCTAATGAAAAACTGTTTTTT.

CDR3 nucleotide sequence: TGCAGTGTTGGGAACCACGAGCAGTACTTC. This codes for CSVGNHEQYF. V usage is TRBV20-1 and J usage is TRBJ2-7; D is ambiguous. Germline CDR1 reads DFQATT; CDR2 reads SNEGSKA (reference sequence). The V end was cut by 7 bases, the J end by 5 bases, with 9 bases between. This CDR3 spans 10 amino acids.

This chain uses TRBV4-1 with TRBJ1-1, with D unclear. The CDR3 extends over 15 amino acids. Germline-derived CDR1 and CDR2 are MGHRA and YSYEKL. V was shortened by 2 bases and J by 5 bases, with 15 bases between the two germline ends. This CDR3 reads CASSQLNNRGTEAFF. The CDR3 DNA reads TGCGCCAGCAGCCAATTGAATAACCGAGGGACTGAAGCTTTCTTT.

This sequence joins TRBV5-1 and TRBJ2-5, with D unclear. Trimming took off 4 bases at V and 5 bases at J, with 12 bases between the two ends. Germline V lookup: CDR1 SGHRS, CDR2 YFSETQ. The CDR3 loop spans 13 amino acids. The CDR3 DNA is TGCGCCAGCAGCCCAGGATGGCGGGAGACCCAGTACTTC. It is translated as CASSPGWRETQYF.

This chain uses TRBV15 with TRBJ1-1; D ambiguous. The V end was cut by 5 bases, the J end by 1 base, with 14 bases between. This CDR3 spans 15 amino acids. Germline V lookup: CDR1 LNHNV, CDR2 YYDKDF (reference sequence). CDR3 amino acids: CATSLRGRGNTEAFF. CDR3 coding DNA: TGTGCCACCAGCCTCCGGGGTAGAGGGAACACTGAAGCTTTCTTT.

This chain uses TRBV5-1 with TRBJ1-1, with D possibly matching TRBD1 (5 bases). The CDR3 length is 13 residues. The germline gives CDR1 SGHRS, CDR2 YFSETQ. Trimming stripped 0 bases from V and 8 bases from J, with 11 bases between. Here the CDR3 reads CASSLDGAVEAFF. The CDR3 region has the DNA TGCGCCAGCAGCTTGGATGGGGCAGTAGAAGCTTTCTTT.

The rearrangement links TRBV5-1 to TRBJ1-4; D is unresolved. Germline V gene data show CDR1 as SGHRS and CDR2 as YFSETQ. The CDR3 contains 18 residues. The V and J ends lost 0 bases and 13 bases respectively, with 28 bases between them. The chain's CDR3 is CASSLASSVGRVGVGLFF. CDR3 coding DNA: TGCGCCAGCAGCTTGGCCTCCTCGGTCGGCCGTGTTGGGGTTGGACTGTTTTTT.

This rearrangement joins TRBV11-2 to TRBJ2-3; D remains unclear. Germline loops: CDR1 SGHAT, CDR2 FQNNGV. V lost 6 bases and J 2 bases, leaving 9 bases between the germline ends. This CDR3 has 13 residues. CDR3 amino acids: CASRGAATDTQYF. The DNA of the CDR3 is TGTGCCAGCAGAGGAGCAGCCACAGATACGCAGTATTTT. Using reference TRBV11-2 and TRBJ2-3 for the parts outside the CDR3, the full variable domain is EAGVAQSPRYKIIEKRQSVAFWCNPISGHATLYWYQQILGQGPKLLIQFQNNGVVDDSQLPKDRFSAERLKGVDSTLKIQPAKLEDSAVYLCASRGAATDTQYFGPGTRLTVL.

The V call is TRBV25-1, the J call TRBJ1-3; TRBD1 is a possible D gene (5 bases). The germline CDR1 and CDR2 sequences are MGHDK and SYGVNS. V lost 3 bases to trimming and J lost 0 bases, with 12 bases between them. This CDR3 region has 16 residues. CDR3 in DNA: TGTGCCAGCAGTGAGGGGTGGGGGAGCTCTGGAAACACCATATATTTT. Translated: CASSEGWGSSGNTIYF.

This clone was seen once. This chain connects TRBV10-1 to TRBJ2-3, with 7 bases aligning to TRBD2. The CDR3 extends over 15 amino acids. Germline trimming cut 4 bases from V and 6 bases from J; bases unmatched to any gene: 10. The germline V gene encodes CDR1 WNHNN and CDR2 SYGVQD (reference sequence). The CDR3 spells CASSVLGTTRDTQYF. The DNA for the CDR3 is TGCGCCAGCAGTGTCTTAGGGACTACCCGGGATACGCAGTATTTT.

The V and J genes are TRBV28 and TRBJ1-1; tentative D call: TRBD1 (5 bases). Germline V gives CDR1 MDHEN, CDR2 SYDVKM. The ends were cut back, 7 bases at V and 6 bases at J, with 12 bases in the middle. The CDR3 has 12 amino acids. This CDR3 reads CASILRGSEAFF. In DNA, the CDR3 is TGTGCCAGCATCCTCCGGGGCTCTGAAGCTTTCTTT.

V gene TRBV7-2 combines with J gene TRBJ2-5; 9 bases are shared with TRBD2. V lost 1 base, J lost 5 bases, and 2 bases stayed unmatched. The V gene's germline CDR1 is SGHTA and CDR2 FQGNSA. CDR3 length: 14 residues. CDR3 residues: CASSLVAGGETQYF. Written as DNA, the CDR3 is TGTGCCAGCAGCTTAGTGGCGGGAGGGGAGACCCAGTACTTC.

The rearrangement joins TRBV5-1 to TRBJ1-1, with 9 bases that match TRBD1. V shed 0 bases, J shed 2 bases, and the junction held 5 bases outside the gene matches. The CDR3 covers 16 residues. The V gene's germline CDR1 is SGHRS and CDR2 YFSETQ. As DNA, the CDR3 is TGCGCCAGCAGCTTGGCCGGACAGGGGACAAACACTGAAGCTTTCTTT. This translates into CASSLAGQGTNTEAFF.

The CDR3 DNA is TGTGCCAGCAGTTACTCTGGTCAGGGGGGCTACAATGAGCAGTTCTTC. Its translation: CASSYSGQGGYNEQFF. The rearrangement links TRBV6-6 to TRBJ2-1, with D tentatively TRBD1 (7 bases). There are 16 residues in the CDR3. In germline, CDR1 is MNHNY, CDR2 SVGAGI (reference sequence). V was pared by 0 bases and J by 3 bases, with 12 bases between.

The gene calls are TRBV6-5 and TRBJ1-3; TRBD1 aligns across 7 bases. The CDR3 consists of 15 residues. From germline, CDR1 is MNHEY and CDR2 SVGAGI. V trimming: 5 bases; J trimming: 2 bases; junction bases outside the gene matches: 6. The CDR3 nucleotides are TGTGCCAGCAGTAAGAACAGGGGACCTGGAAACACCATATATTTT. This gives the protein CASSKNRGPGNTIYF.

The chain employs TRBV7-9 and TRBJ2-1; D is perhaps TRBD1 (6 bases). Germline CDR1 and CDR2: SEHNR and FQNEAQ (reference sequence). V was trimmed by 8 bases and J by 4 bases, leaving 12 bases between them. This CDR3 is 13 amino acids long. The CDR3 nucleotides read TGTGCCAGCGAGGGGGACACTTACAATGAGCAGTTCTTC. Its translation is CASEGDTYNEQFF. The whole variable domain, remainder taken from reference TRBV7-9 and TRBJ2-1, is DTGVSQNPRHKITKRGQNVTFRCDPISEHNRLYWYRQTLGQGPEFLTYFQNEAQLEKSRLLSDRFSAERPKGSFSTLEIQRTEQGDSAMYLCASEGDTYNEQFFGPGTRLTVL.

The chain uses TRBV4-1 and TRBJ2-7, with a tentative D call TRBD1 (5 bases). Germline CDR1 reads MGHRA; CDR2 reads YSYEKL. The length of the CDR3 is 12 residues. V lost 0 bases to trimming and J lost 6 bases, with 6 bases between them. Written as DNA, the CDR3 is TGCGCCAGCAGCCAAGACAGGGTCGAGCAGTACTTC. Encoded protein: CASSQDRVEQYF.

A few counts support this clone. The chain recombines TRBV4-1 with TRBJ2-7, with no clear D. The CDR3 runs to 15 residues. Germline CDR1 is MGHRA and CDR2 is YSYEKL. V lost 3 bases, J lost 2 bases, and 14 bases lay in between. As DNA, the CDR3 is TGCGCCAGCAGCCACCCCACCCGAGCTACCTACGAGCAGTACTTC. The encoded protein is CASSHPTRATYEQYF.

The CDR3 loop is CAWRLNTEAFF. Written as DNA, the CDR3 is TGTGCCTGGAGGCTGAACACTGAAGCTTTCTTT. The J gene is TRBJ1-1, the V gene TRBV30; D is uncertain. Trimming took 3 bases from V and 0 from J, leaving 2 bases between them. Germline V gene lookup returns CDR1 GTSNPN and CDR2 SVGIG (reference sequence). The CDR3 runs 11 residues.

The chain employs TRBV5-4 and TRBJ2-7; D remains ambiguous. The CDR3 consists of 10 residues. Germline loops: CDR1 SGHNT, CDR2 YYREEE (reference sequence). With 6 bases removed from V and 4 bases from J, the gap between germline ends came to 5 bases. In DNA, the CDR3 is TGTGCCAGCAACAGATACGAGCAGTACTTC. Amino acid sequence: CASNRYEQYF.